The 17 T cell receptor beta chains reported below all come from one sample, sequenced in a study of beta chain features in type 1 diabetes (dated by TCRdb to the late 2010s). Library preparation was by the immunoSEQ multiplex PCR assay. The entire amount of isolated RNA was reverse transcribed using the High Capacity cDNA Reverse Transcription Kit, so the sequenced TCRB transcripts were expressed ones. In TCRdb, the immuneACCESS table is reduced to in-frame sequences with V and J assigned. These tables do not hold every clone; where another copy was compared, an unresolved V gene accounts for under half, and the others remain unexplained. For this sample there are 300,000 to 400,000 clones; around 12% appear just once. Of the sample, roughly 0.017% falls within the top ten clones. Sequencing was performed on naive CD4+ T cells from blood. The label giving this sample's cell subset or site can be read as: true naive CD4+ T cells. Receptors originate from a man in his late teens or twenties in good health.

This clone came up a few times. The V gene is TRBV10-3, the J gene TRBJ1-1; D call uncertain. CDR3 length equals 14 residues. Deletions cut 6 bases from V and 3 bases from J, with 14 bases between. Germline CDR1 reads ENHRY; CDR2 reads SYGVKD. The CDR3 coding sequence is TGTGCCATCAGCCCTCGAGTGAGGGACACTGAAGCTTTCTTT. Its protein product is CAISPRVRDTEAFF.

V and J are TRBV6-6 and TRBJ1-5; 7 positions match TRBD1. The CDR3 is 15 residues long. Germline trimming cut 7 bases from V and 1 base from J; bases unmatched to any gene: 7. Germline V lookup: CDR1 MNHNY, CDR2 SVGAGI (reference sequence). The CDR3 sequence: CASTNRGWSNQPQHF. The CDR3 nucleotides are TGTGCCAGCACCAACAGGGGATGGAGCAATCAGCCCCAGCATTTT.

This clone has only a few counts. This chain uses TRBV15 with TRBJ2-1; 10 bases match TRBD1. Germline lookup yields CDR1 LNHNV and CDR2 YYDKDF (reference sequence). The CDR3 spans 13 residues. The V and J ends lost 1 base and 10 bases, in that order; junction bases with no gene match: 1. CDR3 sequence reads: CATSRGTGGEQFF. The CDR3 coding sequence is TGTGCCACCAGCAGAGGGACAGGGGGGGAGCAGTTCTTC.

This clone occurred a few times. This chain uses TRBV29-1 with TRBJ1-1; D uncertain. The V gene lost 4 bases and the J gene lost 7 bases, with 7 bases spanning the gap. The CDR3 totals 10 residues. Per the germline V gene, CDR1 is SQVTM and CDR2 is ANQGSEA. CDR3 sequence: CSVGEGEAFF. The CDR3 DNA follows: TGCAGCGTTGGGGAGGGTGAAGCTTTCTTT.

This clone was seen a handful of times. The gene calls are TRBV2 and TRBJ2-7; TRBD1 aligns across 9 bases. Per germline, CDR1 SNHLY and CDR2 FYNNEI. The CDR3 covers 14 residues. Trimming removed 4 bases from V and 5 bases from J; junction bases left unmatched: 6. The CDR3: CASSGTGAGDEQYF. The CDR3 DNA follows: TGTGCCAGCAGTGGGACAGGGGCGGGGGACGAGCAGTACTTC.

The J gene is TRBJ1-2, the V gene TRBV13, with 7 positions matching TRBD1. Trimming took 6 bases from V and 4 from J; bases not matched to a gene: 8. CDR1 is PRHDT and CDR2 is FYEKMQ in the germline V gene (reference sequence). The CDR3 covers 14 residues. The CDR3 DNA is TGTGCCAGCAGACGTAAGACAGGGACCTATGGCTACACCTTC. Translated: CASRRKTGTYGYTF.

CDR3 nucleotide sequence: TGCAGCGTCAGACTAAAATTGGGGAGGAACACTGAAGCTTTCTTT. Translation: CSVRLKLGRNTEAFF. The V call is TRBV29-1, the J call TRBJ1-1, with no clear D. Looked up from germline, CDR1 is SQVTM and CDR2 is ANQGSEA. The CDR3 is 15 residues long. V lost 6 bases, J lost 1 base, and 18 bases lay in between.

V and J are TRBV5-4 and TRBJ1-1; no clear D gene. The CDR3 totals 16 residues. CDR1 and CDR2 (germline): SGHNT, YYREEE (reference sequence). V gave up 1 base and J gave up 0 bases, with 13 bases separating them. The CDR3 DNA follows: TGTGCCAGCAGCTTGAGATTGATGAGGGTGAACACTGAAGCTTTCTTT. It yields the protein CASSLRLMRVNTEAFF.

The V gene is TRBV7-2, the J gene TRBJ2-7; the match to TRBD2 covers 8 bases. CDR3 length equals 17 residues. Trimming took 1 base from V and 0 from J; bases not matched to a gene: 8. Germline loops: CDR1 SGHTA, CDR2 FQGNSA. CDR3 region: CASSLGLAGSFSYEQYF. CDR3 DNA sequence: TGTGCCAGCAGCTTAGGGCTAGCGGGCTCCTTCTCCTACGAGCAGTACTTC.

The chain employs TRBV10-3 and TRBJ2-5, with a tentative D call TRBD2 (6 bases). Looked up from germline, CDR1 is ENHRY and CDR2 is SYGVKD. The V and J ends lost 3 bases and 11 bases respectively, with 10 bases between them. The CDR3 has 11 amino acids. This CDR3 is CAISDYREQYF. DNA of the CDR3: TGTGCCATCAGTGATTATCGGGAGCAGTACTTC.

V is TRBV6-4 and J is TRBJ1-1; the D gene is possibly TRBD1 (6 bases). The CDR3 consists of 14 residues. CDR1 and CDR2 (germline): MRHNA, SNTAGT. The V and J ends lost 8 bases and 4 bases respectively, with 17 bases between them. In DNA form, the CDR3 reads TGTGCCAGCCGACGTTCAGGGGAAAGCACTGAAGCTTTCTTT. Translated: CASRRSGESTEAFF.

This clone has only a few counts. This chain links TRBV4-1 with TRBJ2-3; 8 bases are a match to TRBD2. The V segment lost 4 bases and the J segment 0 bases; nucleotides outside the gene matches: 6. Germline lookup yields CDR1 MGHRA and CDR2 YSYEKL. This CDR3 is 16 amino acids long. DNA of the CDR3: TGCGCCAGCAGCCGTCTAGCGGGCACTAGCACAGATACGCAGTATTTT. Its protein is CASSRLAGTSTDTQYF.

This clone was found a few times. The chain employs TRBV5-1 and TRBJ2-4; TRBD2 matches at 14 bases. CDR1 SGHRS and CDR2 YFSETQ come from the germline V gene. After removal of 3 bases from V and 6 bases from J, the junction contained 8 bases not matched to a gene. The CDR3 spans 17 residues. The CDR3 DNA reads as TGCGCCAGCAGCTCCGGACTAGCGGGAGGAAGTGTAAACATTCAGTACTTC. Its translation is CASSSGLAGGSVNIQYF.

This clone was recorded a few times. The chain links TRBV7-2 to TRBJ1-5; a weak D match, TRBD1 (6 bases). Germline lookup yields CDR1 SGHTA and CDR2 FQGNSA. V dropped 4 bases and J dropped 7 bases, with 14 bases sitting between them. This CDR3 contains 14 residues. CDR3 nucleotide sequence: TGTGCCAGCAGCTACTCGTTACAGGGCCAGCCCCAGCATTTT. Translating it yields CASSYSLQGQPQHF.

This clone occurred a few times. The chain employs TRBV7-9 and TRBJ1-4, with a possible D match to TRBD1 (5 bases). The germline CDR1 and CDR2 sequences are SEHNR and FQNEAQ (reference sequence). The CDR3 is made up of 14 amino acids. V was cut by 4 bases and J by 8 bases, with 14 bases left in between. CDR3 DNA sequence: TGTGCCAGCAGCTGGGGCACGGCTGACGAAAAACTGTTTTTT. Protein product: CASSWGTADEKLFF.

DNA for the CDR3: TGTGCCACCAGCAGAGGACTAGCGCGGGATACGCAGTATTTT. The encoded protein is CATSRGLARDTQYF. The rearrangement links TRBV15 to TRBJ2-3; TRBD2 matches at 8 bases. Per germline, CDR1 LNHNV and CDR2 YYDKDF (reference sequence). Unmatched junction bases numbered 3, after V lost 1 base and J lost 6 bases. The CDR3 consists of 14 residues.

The rearrangement joins TRBV2 to TRBJ1-6, with a possible D match to TRBD1 (5 bases). CDR1 is SNHLY, CDR2 FYNNEI, per germline. Trimming took off 7 bases at V and 0 bases at J, with 13 bases between the two ends. The CDR3 sequence is 16 residues long. CDR3 amino acids: CASIKEGSSYNSPLHF. The CDR3 region has the DNA TGTGCCAGCATCAAGGAGGGGAGCTCCTATAATTCACCCCTCCACTTT.